The 4 T cell receptor beta chains below were found in one sample sequenced in a study of response to subunit inactivated influenza vaccine. TCRdb analysed the RT-PCR reads with MiXCR anew, one entry per CDR3 protein. The sample lists fewer than 600,000 distinct CDR3 sequences, approximately 7.3% occurring once. The sequences come from PBMCs from blood, collected less than 30 months after vaccination. The receptors were sampled from a man aged 45 to 70 who received an inactivated influenza vaccine.

A few counts support this clonotype. V usage is TRBV4-3 and J usage is TRBJ2-3, with no clear D. The germline V and J ends were trimmed by 1 base and 0 bases, with 5 bases remaining between them. This CDR3 region has 14 residues. From germline, CDR1 is LGHNA and CDR2 YSLEER. The CDR3 region has the DNA TGCGCCAGCAGCCAAGGGGTCAGCACAGATACGCAGTATTTT. Amino acids: CASSQGVSTDTQYF.

The rearrangement links TRBV2 to TRBJ2-5, with D possibly TRBD2 on 5 matching bases. Per the germline V gene, CDR1 is SNHLY and CDR2 is FYNNEI. The CDR3 length is 14 residues. V gave up 6 bases and J gave up 2 bases, with 13 bases separating them. In DNA form, the CDR3 reads TGTGCCAGCAGCGAGGGAAGATTTCAAGAGACCCAGTACTTC. This translates into CASSEGRFQETQYF.

This clonotype appeared a few times. Here the CDR3 reads CSVQGGLASYNEQFF. CDR3 nucleotides: TGCAGCGTTCAAGGGGGACTAGCCTCCTACAATGAGCAGTTCTTC. V is TRBV29-1 and J is TRBJ2-1; 9 nucleotides match TRBD2. Germline V gives CDR1 SQVTM, CDR2 ANQGSEA. The CDR3 extends over 15 amino acids. V lost 5 bases, J lost 0 bases, and 5 bases stayed unmatched.

The rearrangement links TRBV7-2 to TRBJ2-7; tentative D call: TRBD1 (5 bases). Germline V gene sequence: CDR1 SGHTA, CDR2 FQGNSA. V lost 5 bases and J lost 1, with 9 bases in between. The CDR3 is made up of 13 amino acids. The CDR3 sequence is CASSRRQSYEQYF. CDR3 DNA: TGTGCCAGCAGCCGCAGACAGTCCTACGAGCAGTACTTC.